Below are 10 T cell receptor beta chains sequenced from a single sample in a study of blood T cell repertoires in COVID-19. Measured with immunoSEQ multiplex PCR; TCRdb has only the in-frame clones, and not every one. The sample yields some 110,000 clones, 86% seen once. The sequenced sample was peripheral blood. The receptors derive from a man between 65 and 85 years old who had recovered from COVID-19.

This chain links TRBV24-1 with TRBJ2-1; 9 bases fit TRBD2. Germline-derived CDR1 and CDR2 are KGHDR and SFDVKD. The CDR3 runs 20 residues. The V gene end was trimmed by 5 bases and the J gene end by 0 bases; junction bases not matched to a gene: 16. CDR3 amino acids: CATSGSRTGSGGPSYNEQFF. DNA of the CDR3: TGTGCCACCAGTGGCTCTCGCACGGGTAGCGGGGGCCCCTCCTACAATGAGCAGTTCTTC.

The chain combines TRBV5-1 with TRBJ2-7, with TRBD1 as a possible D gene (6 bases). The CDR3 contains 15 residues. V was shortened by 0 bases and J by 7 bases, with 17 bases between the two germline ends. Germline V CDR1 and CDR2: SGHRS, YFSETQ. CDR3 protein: CASSLEPGAMGEQYF. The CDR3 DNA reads TGCGCCAGCAGCTTGGAGCCAGGGGCGATGGGGGAGCAGTACTTC.

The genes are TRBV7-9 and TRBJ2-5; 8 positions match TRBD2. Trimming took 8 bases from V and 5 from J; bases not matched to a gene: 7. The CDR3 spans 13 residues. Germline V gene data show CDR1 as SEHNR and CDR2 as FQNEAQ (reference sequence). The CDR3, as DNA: TGTGCCAGCCAGCGGGAGCGGCGGGAGACCCAGTACTTC. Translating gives CASQRERRETQYF.

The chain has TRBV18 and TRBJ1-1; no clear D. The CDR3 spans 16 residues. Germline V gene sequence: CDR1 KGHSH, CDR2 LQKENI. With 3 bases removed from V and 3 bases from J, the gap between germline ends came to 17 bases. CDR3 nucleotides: TGTGCCAGCTCACCGAGTAGGGAGATCCCGGACACTGAAGCTTTCTTT. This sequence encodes CASSPSREIPDTEAFF.

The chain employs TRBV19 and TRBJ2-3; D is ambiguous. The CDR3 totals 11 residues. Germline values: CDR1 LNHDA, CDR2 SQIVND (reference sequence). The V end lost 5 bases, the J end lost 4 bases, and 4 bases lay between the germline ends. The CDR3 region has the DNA TGTGCCAGTAGTTTCTCAGATACGCAGTATTTT. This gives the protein CASSFSDTQYF.

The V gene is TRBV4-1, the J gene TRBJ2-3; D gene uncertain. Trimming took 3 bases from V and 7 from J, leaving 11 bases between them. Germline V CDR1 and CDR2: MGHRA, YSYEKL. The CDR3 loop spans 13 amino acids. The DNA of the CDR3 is TGCGCCAGCAGCCAGTATATAGCTAATACGCAGTATTTT. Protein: CASSQYIANTQYF.

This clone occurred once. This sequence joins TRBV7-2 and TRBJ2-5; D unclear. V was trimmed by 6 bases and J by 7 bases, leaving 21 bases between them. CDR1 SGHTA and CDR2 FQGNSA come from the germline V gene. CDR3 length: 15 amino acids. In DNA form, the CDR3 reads TGTGCCAGCAGGCGAACAGCAATCCAAGAGACGACCCAGTACTTC. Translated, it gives CASRRTAIQETTQYF.

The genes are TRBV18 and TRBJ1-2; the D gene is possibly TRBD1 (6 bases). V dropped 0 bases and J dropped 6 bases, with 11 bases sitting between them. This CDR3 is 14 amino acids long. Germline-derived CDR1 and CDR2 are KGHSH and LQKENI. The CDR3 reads CASSPPGGGHGYTF. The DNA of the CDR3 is TGTGCCAGCTCACCACCGGGGGGGGGCCATGGCTACACCTTC.

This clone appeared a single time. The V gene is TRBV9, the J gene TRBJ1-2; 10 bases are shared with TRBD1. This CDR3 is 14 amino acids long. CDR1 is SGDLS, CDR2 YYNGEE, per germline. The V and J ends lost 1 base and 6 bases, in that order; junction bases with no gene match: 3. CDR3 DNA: TGTGCCAGCAGCGTACGGGGACAGGGGAATGGCTACACCTTC. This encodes CASSVRGQGNGYTF.

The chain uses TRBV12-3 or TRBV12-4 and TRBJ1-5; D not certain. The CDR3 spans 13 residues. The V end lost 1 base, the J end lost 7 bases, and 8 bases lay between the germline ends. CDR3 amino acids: CASSLERAQPQHF. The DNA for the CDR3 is TGTGCCAGCAGTTTAGAGAGGGCACAGCCCCAGCATTTT.